This TCR beta chain was recovered during a study of OX40 agonist ivuxolimab in advanced cancers. Germline-derived CDR1 and CDR2 are GTSNPN and SVGIG (reference sequence). CDR3 length equals 15 residues. Profiled with immunoSEQ multiplex PCR; TCRdb holds only in-frame clones, not every one. The sample records about 69,000 clones, more than 75% being singletons. This sequence originates from an adult with an advanced solid tumor such as melanoma, head and neck, liver or kidney cancer. Material: CD4+ or CD8+ T cells sorted from blood, obtained in a trial of the OX40 agonist ivuxolimab. This chain links TRBV30 with TRBJ2-7, with 9 bases identical to TRBD1. The CDR3 nucleotides are TGTGCTGGACCGGGACAGGGAAGGAGCTCCTACGAGCAGTACTTC. This gives the protein CAGPGQGRSSYEQYF.